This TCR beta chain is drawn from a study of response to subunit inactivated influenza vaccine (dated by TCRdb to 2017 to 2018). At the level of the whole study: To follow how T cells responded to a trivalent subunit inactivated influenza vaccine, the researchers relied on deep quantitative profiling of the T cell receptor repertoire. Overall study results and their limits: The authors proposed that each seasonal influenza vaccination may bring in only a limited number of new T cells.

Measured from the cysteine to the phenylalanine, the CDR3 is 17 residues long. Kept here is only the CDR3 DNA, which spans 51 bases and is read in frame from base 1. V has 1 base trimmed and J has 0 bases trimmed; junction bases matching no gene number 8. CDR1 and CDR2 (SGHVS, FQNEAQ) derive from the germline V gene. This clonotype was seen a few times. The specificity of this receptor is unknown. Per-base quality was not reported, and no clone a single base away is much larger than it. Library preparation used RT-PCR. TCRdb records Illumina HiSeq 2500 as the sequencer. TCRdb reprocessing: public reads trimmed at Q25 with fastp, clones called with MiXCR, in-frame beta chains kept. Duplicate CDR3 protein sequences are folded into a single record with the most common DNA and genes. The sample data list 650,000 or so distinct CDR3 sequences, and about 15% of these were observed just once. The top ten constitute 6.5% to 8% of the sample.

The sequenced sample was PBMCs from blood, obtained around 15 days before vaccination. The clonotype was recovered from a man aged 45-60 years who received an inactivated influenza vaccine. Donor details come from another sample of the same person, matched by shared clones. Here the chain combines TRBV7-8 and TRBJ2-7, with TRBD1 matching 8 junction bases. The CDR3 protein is CASSLVGAGTGSYEQYF. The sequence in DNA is TGTGCCAGCAGCTTAGTAGGGGCCGGGACAGGCTCCTACGAGCAGTACTTC.